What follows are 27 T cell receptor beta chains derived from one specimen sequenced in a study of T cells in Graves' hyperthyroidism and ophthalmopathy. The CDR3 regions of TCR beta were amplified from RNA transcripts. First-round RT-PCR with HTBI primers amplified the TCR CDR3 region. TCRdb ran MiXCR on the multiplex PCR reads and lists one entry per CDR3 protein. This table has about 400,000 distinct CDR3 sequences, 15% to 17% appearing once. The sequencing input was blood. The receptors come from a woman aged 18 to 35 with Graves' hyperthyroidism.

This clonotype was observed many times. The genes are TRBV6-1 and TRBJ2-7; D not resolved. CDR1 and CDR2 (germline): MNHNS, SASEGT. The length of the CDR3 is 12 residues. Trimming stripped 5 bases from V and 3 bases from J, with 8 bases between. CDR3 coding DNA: TGTGCCAGCAGTAATTGGGGCTACGAGCAGTACTTC. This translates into CASSNWGYEQYF.

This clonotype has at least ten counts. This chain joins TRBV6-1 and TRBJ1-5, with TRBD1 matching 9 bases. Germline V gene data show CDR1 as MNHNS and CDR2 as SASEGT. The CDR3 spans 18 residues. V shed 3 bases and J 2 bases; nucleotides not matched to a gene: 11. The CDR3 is CASSEGQGGVSGNQPQHF. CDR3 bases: TGTGCCAGCAGTGAGGGACAGGGAGGCGTTTCAGGCAATCAGCCCCAGCATTTT.

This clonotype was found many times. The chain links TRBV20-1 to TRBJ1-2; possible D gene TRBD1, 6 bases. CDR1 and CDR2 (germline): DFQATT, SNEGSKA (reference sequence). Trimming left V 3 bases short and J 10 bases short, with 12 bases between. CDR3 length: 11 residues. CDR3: CSAREGGHYTF. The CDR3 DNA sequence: TGCAGTGCTAGGGAAGGGGGGCACTACACCTTC.

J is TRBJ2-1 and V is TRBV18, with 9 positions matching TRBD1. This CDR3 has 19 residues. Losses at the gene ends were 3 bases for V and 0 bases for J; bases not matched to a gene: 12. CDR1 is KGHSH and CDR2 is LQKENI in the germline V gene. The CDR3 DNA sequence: TGTGCCAGCTCACCCTCAAGGACCGGGACAGGGAGCTCCTACAATGAGCAGTTCTTC. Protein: CASSPSRTGTGSSYNEQFF.

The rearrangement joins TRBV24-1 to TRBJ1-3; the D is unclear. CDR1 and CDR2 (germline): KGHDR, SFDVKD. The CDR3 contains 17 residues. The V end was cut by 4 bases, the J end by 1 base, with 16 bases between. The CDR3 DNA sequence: TGTGCCACCAGTGAACCAAATGAACGGAGTTCTGGAAACACCATATATTTT. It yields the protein CATSEPNERSSGNTIYF.

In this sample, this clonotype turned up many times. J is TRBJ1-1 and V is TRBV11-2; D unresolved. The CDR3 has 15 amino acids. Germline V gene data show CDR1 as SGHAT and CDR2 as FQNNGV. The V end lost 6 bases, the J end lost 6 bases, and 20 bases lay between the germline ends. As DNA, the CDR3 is TGTGCCAGCAGTCCCGGGGTTTGGAGGTTGCCTGAAGCTTTCTTT. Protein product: CASSPGVWRLPEAFF.

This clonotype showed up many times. The CDR3 loop reads CACRLAGLYEQYF. In DNA, the CDR3 is TGTGCCTGCCGACTAGCGGGACTCTACGAGCAGTACTTC. The chain is built from TRBV30 and TRBJ2-7; 11 nucleotides match TRBD2. The CDR3 is 13 residues long. From germline, CDR1 is GTSNPN and CDR2 SVGIG (reference sequence). V lost 6 bases, J lost 3 bases, and 4 bases stayed unmatched.

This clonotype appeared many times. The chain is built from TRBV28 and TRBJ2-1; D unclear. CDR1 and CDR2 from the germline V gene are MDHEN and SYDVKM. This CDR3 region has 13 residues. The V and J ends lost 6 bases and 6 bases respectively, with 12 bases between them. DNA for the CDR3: TGTGCCAGCAGCACCATTAGGGCCAATGAGCAGTTCTTC. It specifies CASSTIRANEQFF.

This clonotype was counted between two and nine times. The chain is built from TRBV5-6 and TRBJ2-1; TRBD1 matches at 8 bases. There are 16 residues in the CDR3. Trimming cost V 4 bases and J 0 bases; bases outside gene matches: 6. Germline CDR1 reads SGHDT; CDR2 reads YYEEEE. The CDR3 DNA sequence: TGTGCCAGCAGCGCGAACAGGGGGAGCTCCTACAATGAGCAGTTCTTC. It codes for CASSANRGSSYNEQFF.

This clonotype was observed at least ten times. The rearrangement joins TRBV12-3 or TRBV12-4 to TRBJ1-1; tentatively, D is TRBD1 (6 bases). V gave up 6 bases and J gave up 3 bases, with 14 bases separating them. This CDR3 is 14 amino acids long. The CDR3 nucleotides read TGTGCCAGCAGCGAAGTGGGGGCAGACACTGAAGCTTTCTTT. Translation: CASSEVGADTEAFF.

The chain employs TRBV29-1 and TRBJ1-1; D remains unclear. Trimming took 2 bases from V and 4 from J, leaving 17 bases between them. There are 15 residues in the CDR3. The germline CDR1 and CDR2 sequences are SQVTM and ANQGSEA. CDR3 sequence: CSVERHRRRFTEAFF. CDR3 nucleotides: TGCAGCGTTGAACGACACCGAAGGCGATTCACTGAAGCTTTCTTT.

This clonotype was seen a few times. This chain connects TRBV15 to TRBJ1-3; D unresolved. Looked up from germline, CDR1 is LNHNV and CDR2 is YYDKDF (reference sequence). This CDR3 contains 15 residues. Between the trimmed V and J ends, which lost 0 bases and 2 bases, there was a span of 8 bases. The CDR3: CATSREVGTGNTIYF. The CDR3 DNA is TGTGCCACCAGCAGAGAGGTGGGAACTGGAAACACCATATATTTT.

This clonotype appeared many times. CDR3 in amino acids: CASSQPRGRGSPLHF. Written as DNA, the CDR3 is TGTGCCAGCAGTCAACCCCGAGGGAGGGGATCACCCCTCCACTTT. This chain uses TRBV6-1 with TRBJ1-6; possible D gene TRBD1, 5 bases. The CDR3 runs 15 residues. V shed 5 bases and J shed 10 bases, with 18 bases lying between them. The V gene's germline CDR1 is MNHNS and CDR2 SASEGT.

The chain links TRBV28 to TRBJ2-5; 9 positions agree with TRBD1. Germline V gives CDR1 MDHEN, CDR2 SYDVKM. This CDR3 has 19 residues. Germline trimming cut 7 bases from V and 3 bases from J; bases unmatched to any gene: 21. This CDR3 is CASNPSTFRDRELEETQYF. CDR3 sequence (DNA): TGTGCCAGCAACCCTTCAACCTTCCGGGACAGGGAATTGGAAGAGACCCAGTACTTC.

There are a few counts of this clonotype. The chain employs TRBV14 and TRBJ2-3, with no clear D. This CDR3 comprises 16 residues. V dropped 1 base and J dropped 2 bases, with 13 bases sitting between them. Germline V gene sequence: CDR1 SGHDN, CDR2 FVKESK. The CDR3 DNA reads TGTGCCAGCAGCCAAGGTCGGACGGCCCCCACAGATACGCAGTATTTT. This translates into CASSQGRTAPTDTQYF.

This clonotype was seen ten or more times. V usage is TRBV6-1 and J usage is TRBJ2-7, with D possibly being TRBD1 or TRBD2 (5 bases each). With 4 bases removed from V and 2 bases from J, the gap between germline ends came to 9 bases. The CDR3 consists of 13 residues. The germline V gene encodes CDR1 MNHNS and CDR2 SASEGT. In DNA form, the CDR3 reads TGTGCCAGCAGTGTAGGGGAGACCTACGAGCAGTACTTC. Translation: CASSVGETYEQYF.

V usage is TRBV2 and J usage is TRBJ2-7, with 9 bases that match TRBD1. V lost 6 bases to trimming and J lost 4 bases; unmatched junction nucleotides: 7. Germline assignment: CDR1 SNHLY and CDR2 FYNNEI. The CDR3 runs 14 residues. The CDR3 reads CASRTGQGRYEQYF. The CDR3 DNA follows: TGTGCCAGCAGAACGGGACAGGGACGGTACGAGCAGTACTTC.

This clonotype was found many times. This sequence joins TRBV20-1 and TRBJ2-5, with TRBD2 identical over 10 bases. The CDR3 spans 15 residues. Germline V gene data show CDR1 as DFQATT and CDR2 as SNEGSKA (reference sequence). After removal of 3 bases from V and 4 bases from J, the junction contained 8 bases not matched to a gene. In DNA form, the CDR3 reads TGCAGTGCTAGTAAACTAGCGGGATTTTTAGAGACCCAGTACTTC. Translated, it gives CSASKLAGFLETQYF.

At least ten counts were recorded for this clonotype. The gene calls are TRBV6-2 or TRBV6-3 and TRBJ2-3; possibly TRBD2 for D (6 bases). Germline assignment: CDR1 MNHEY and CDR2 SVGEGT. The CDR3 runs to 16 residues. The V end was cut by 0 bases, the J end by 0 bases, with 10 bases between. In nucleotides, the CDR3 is TGTGCCAGCAGTTACTCGCTAGCGAGAAGCACAGATACGCAGTATTTT. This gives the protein CASSYSLARSTDTQYF.

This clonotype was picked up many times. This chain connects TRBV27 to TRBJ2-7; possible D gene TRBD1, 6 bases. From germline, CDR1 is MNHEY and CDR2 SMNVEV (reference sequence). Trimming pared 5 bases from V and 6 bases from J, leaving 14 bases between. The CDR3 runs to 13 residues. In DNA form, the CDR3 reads TGTGCCAGCAGTCCCACAGGGACCGGCGAGCAGTACTTC. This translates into CASSPTGTGEQYF.

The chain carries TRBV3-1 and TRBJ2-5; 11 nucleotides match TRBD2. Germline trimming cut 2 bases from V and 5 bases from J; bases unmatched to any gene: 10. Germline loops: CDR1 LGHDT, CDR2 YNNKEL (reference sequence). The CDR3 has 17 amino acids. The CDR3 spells CASSQSSTSGNSETQYF. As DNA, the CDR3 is TGTGCCAGCAGCCAATCCTCGACTAGCGGGAATTCGGAGACCCAGTACTTC.

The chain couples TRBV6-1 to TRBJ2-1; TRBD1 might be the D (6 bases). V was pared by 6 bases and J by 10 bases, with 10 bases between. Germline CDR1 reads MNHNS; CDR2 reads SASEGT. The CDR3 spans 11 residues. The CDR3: CASRTGTEQFF. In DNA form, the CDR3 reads TGTGCCAGCAGGACGGGGACAGAGCAGTTCTTC.

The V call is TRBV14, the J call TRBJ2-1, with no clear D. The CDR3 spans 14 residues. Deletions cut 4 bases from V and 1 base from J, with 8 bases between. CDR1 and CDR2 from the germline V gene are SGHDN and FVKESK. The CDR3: CASSPVNSYNEQFF. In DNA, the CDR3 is TGTGCCAGCAGCCCGGTGAATTCCTACAATGAGCAGTTCTTC.

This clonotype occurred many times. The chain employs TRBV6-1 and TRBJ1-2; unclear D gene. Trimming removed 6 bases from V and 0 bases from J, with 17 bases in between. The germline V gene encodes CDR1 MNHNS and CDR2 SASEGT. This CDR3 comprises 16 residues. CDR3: CASSRGVSLTNYGYTF. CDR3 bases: TGTGCCAGCAGCCGGGGTGTGTCACTAACTAACTATGGCTACACCTTC.

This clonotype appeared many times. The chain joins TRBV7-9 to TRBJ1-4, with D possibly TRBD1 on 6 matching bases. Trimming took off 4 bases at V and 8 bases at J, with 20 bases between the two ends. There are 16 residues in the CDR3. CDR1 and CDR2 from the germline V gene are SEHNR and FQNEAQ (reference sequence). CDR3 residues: CASSSRGRGAQEKLFF. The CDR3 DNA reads TGTGCCAGCAGCTCCCGGGGGAGGGGGGCGCAAGAAAAACTGTTTTTT.

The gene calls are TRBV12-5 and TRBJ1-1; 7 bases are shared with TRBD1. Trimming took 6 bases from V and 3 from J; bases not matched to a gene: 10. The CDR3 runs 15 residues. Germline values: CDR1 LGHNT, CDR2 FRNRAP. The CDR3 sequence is CASGRWDREHTEAFF. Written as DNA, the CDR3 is TGTGCTAGTGGACGATGGGACAGAGAGCACACTGAAGCTTTCTTT.

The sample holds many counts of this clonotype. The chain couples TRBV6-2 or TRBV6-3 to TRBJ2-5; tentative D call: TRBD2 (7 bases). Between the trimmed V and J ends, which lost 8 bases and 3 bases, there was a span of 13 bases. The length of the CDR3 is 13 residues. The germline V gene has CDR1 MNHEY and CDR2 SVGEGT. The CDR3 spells CASGRGAEETQYF. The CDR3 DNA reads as TGTGCCAGCGGCCGGGGGGCAGAAGAGACCCAGTACTTC.